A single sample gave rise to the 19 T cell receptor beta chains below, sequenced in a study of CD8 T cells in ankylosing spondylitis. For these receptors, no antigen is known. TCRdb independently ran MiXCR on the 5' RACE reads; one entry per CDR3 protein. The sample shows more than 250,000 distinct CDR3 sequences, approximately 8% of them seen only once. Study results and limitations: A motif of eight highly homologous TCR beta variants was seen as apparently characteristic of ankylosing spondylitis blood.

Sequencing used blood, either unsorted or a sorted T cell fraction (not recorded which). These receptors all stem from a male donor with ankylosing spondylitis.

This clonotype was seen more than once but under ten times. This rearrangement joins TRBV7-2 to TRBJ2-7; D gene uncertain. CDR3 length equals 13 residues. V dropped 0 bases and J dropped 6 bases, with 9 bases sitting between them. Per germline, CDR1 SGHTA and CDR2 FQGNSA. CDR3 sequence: CASSLAPLREQYF. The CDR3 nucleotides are TGTGCCAGCAGCTTAGCTCCTTTGCGCGAGCAGTACTTC. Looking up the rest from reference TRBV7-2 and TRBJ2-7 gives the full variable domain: GAGVSQSPSNKVTEKGKDVELRCDPISGHTALYWYRQSLGQGLEFLIYFQGNSAPDKSGLPSDRFSAERTGGSVSTLTIQRTQQEDSAVYLCASSLAPLREQYFGPGTRLTVT.

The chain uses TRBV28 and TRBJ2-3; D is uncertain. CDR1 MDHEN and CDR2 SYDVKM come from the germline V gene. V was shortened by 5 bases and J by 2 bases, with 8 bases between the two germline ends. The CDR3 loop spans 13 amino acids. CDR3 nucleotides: TGTGCCAGCAGTCCGCCGGACACAGATACGCAGTATTTT. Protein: CASSPPDTDTQYF.

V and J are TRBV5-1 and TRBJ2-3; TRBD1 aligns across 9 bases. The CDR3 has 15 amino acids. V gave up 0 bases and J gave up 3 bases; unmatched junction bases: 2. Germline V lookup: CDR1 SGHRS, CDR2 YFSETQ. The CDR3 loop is CASSLDGTGTDTQYF. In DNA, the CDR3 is TGCGCCAGCAGCTTGGACGGGACAGGGACAGATACGCAGTATTTT.

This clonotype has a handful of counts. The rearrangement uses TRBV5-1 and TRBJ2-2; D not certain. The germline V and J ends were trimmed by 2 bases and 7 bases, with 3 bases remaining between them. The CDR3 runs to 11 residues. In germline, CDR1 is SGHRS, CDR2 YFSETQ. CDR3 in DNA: TGCGCCAGCAGCTTTGGCGGGGAGCTGTTTTTT. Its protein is CASSFGGELFF.

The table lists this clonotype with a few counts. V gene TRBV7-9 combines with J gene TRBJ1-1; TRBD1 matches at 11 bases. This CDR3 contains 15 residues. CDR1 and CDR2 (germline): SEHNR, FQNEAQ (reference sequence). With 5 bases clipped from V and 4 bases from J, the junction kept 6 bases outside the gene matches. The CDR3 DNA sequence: TGTGCCAGCAGCCCGTACGGGACAGGGGGCACTGAAGCTTTCTTT. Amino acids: CASSPYGTGGTEAFF.

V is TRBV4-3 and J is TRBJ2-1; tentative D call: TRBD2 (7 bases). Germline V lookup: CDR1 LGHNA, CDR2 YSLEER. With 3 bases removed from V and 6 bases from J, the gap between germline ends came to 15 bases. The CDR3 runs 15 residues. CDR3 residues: CASSQSSGGGNEQFF. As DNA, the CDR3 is TGCGCCAGCAGCCAGTCTAGCGGAGGGGGCAATGAGCAGTTCTTC.

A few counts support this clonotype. The chain's CDR3 is CASSLYPGYNEQFF. The CDR3 DNA follows: TGTGCCAGCAGTTTATACCCTGGATACAATGAGCAGTTCTTC. The chain carries TRBV27 and TRBJ2-1; D is undetermined. Trimming shortened V by 1 base and J by 4 bases, and 8 bases separated the two germline ends. CDR1 is MNHEY, CDR2 SMNVEV, per germline (reference sequence). CDR3 size: 14 residues.

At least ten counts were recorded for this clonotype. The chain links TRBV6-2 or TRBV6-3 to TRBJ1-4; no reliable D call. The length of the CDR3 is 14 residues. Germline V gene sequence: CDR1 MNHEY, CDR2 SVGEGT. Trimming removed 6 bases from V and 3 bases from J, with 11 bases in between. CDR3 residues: CASRDWAANEKLFF. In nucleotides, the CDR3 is TGTGCCAGCAGGGACTGGGCAGCTAATGAAAAACTGTTTTTT.

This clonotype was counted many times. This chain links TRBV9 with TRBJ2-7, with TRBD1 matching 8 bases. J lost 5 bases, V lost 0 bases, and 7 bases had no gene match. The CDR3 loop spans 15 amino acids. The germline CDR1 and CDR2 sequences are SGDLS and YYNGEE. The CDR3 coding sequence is TGTGCCAGCAGCGTAGAGGACAGGGTTGACCACGAGCAGTACTTC. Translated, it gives CASSVEDRVDHEQYF.

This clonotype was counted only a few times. The CDR3, as DNA: TGTGCCAGCAGTCCCGGGACAGCCGACTCTGGAAACACCATATATTTT. Translated, it gives CASSPGTADSGNTIYF. The gene calls are TRBV27 and TRBJ1-3, with 7 bases identical to TRBD1. Unmatched junction bases numbered 7, after V lost 5 bases and J lost 0 bases. Germline V gives CDR1 MNHEY, CDR2 SMNVEV (reference sequence). The CDR3 loop spans 16 amino acids.

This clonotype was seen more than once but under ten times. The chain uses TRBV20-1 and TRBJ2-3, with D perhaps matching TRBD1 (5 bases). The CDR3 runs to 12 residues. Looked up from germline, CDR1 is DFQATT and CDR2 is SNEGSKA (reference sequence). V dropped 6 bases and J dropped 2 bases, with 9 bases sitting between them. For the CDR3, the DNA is TGCAGTGCACCGGACAACACAGATACGCAGTATTTT. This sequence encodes CSAPDNTDTQYF.

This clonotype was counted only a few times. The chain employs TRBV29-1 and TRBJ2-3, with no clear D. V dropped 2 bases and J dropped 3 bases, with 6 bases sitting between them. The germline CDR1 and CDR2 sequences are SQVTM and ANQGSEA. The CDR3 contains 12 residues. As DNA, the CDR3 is TGCAGCGTTGAAAGTGTGACAGATACGCAGTATTTT. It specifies CSVESVTDTQYF.

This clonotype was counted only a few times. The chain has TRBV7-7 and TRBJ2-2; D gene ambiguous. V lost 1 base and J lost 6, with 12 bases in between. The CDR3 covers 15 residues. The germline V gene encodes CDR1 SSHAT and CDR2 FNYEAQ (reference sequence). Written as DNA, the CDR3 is TGTGCCAGCAGCTTAGAACCTAGTGGGGCCGGGGAGCTGTTTTTT. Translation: CASSLEPSGAGELFF.

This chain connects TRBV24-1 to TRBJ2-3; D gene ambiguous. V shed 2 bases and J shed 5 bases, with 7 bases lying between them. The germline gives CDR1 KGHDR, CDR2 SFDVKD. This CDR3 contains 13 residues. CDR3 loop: CATSDSYIDTQYF. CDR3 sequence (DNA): TGTGCCACCAGTGATTCTTACATAGATACGCAGTATTTT.

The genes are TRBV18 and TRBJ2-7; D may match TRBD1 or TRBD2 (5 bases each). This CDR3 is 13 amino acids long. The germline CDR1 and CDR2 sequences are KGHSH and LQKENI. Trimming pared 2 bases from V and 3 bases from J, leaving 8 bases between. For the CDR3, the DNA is TGTGCCAGCTCACCAGGGACCATCTACGAGCAGTACTTC. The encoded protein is CASSPGTIYEQYF.

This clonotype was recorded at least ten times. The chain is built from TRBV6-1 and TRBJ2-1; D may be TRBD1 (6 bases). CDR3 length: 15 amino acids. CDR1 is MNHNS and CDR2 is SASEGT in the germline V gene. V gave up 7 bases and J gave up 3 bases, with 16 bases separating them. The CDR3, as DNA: TGTGCCAGCACCTCCCGGGACACCCACTACAATGAGCAGTTCTTC. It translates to CASTSRDTHYNEQFF.

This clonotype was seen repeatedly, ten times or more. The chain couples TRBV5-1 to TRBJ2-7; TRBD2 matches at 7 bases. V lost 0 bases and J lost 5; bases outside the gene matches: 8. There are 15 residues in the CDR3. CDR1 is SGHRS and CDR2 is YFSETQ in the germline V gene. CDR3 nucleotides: TGCGCCAGCAGCTTGGGGGGCGGGGGAGTGAACGAGCAGTACTTC. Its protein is CASSLGGGGVNEQYF.

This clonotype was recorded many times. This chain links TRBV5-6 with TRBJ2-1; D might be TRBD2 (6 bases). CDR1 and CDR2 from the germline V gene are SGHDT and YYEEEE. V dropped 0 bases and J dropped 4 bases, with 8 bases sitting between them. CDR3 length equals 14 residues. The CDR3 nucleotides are TGTGCCAGCAGCTTGGGACTAGGGTACAATGAGCAGTTCTTC. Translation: CASSLGLGYNEQFF.

CDR3: CASSLRETRGANVLTF. For the CDR3, the DNA is TGCGCCAGCAGCTTGAGGGAGACGAGGGGGGCCAACGTCCTGACTTTC. The gene calls are TRBV5-1 and TRBJ2-6; possible D gene TRBD2, 5 bases. The CDR3 covers 16 residues. Looked up from germline, CDR1 is SGHRS and CDR2 is YFSETQ. With 1 base removed from V and 4 bases from J, the gap between germline ends came to 12 bases.